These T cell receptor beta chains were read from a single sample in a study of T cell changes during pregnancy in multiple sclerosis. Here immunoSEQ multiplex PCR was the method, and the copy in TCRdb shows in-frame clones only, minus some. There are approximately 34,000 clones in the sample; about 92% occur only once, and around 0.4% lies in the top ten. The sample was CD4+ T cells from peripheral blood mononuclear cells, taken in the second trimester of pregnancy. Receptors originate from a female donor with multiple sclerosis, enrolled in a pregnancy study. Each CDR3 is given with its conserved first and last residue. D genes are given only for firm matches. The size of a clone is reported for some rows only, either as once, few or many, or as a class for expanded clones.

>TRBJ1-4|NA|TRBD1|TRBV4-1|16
CASSQPGQGANEKLFF
TGCGCCAGCAGCCAACCTGGACAGGGGGCTAATGAAAAACTGTTTTTT
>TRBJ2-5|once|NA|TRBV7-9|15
CASSFGNQDQETQYF
TGTGCCAGCAGTTTTGGTAACCAGGACCAAGAGACCCAGTACTTC
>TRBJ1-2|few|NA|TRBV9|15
CASSVGRGLDYGYTF
TGTGCCAGCAGCGTAGGACGGGGACTAGACTATGGCTACACCTTC
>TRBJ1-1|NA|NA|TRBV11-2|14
CASSSHGGVTEAFF
TGTGCCAGCAGCTCCCACGGGGGAGTTACTGAAGCTTTCTTT
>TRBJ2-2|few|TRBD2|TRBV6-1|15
CASSEVAGGTGELFF
TGTGCCAGCAGTGAGGTAGCGGGAGGGACCGGGGAGCTGTTTTTT
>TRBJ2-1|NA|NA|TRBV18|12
CASSQQGNEQFF
TGTGCCAGCTCACAACAGGGAAATGAGCAGTTCTTC
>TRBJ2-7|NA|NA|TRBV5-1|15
CASSLGLSGSYEQYF
TGCGCCAGCAGCTTGGGCCTTAGCGGATCCTACGAGCAGTACTTC
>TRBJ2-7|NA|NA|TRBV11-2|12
CASSLAGYEQYF
TGTGCCAGCAGCTTGGCAGGGTACGAGCAGTACTTC
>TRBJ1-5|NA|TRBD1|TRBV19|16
CASSIKGQSGGQPQHF
TGTGCCAGTAGTATTAAGGGACAGTCCGGAGGTCAGCCCCAGCATTTT
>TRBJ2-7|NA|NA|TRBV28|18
CASSLWTGRAGGRGEQYF
TGTGCCAGCAGTTTATGGACAGGGAGGGCGGGAGGCCGGGGTGAGCAGTACTTC
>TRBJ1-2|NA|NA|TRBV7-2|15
CASSLVGGGRNGYTF
TGTGCCAGCAGCTTAGTTGGGGGGGGAAGGAATGGCTACACCTTC
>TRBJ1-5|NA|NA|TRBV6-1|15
CASRPRGESNQPQHF
TGTGCCAGCAGGCCCAGGGGCGAGAGCAATCAGCCCCAGCATTTT
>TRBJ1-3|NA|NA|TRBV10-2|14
CASSESNGGNTIYF
TGCGCCAGCAGTGAGTCGAACGGTGGAAACACCATATATTTT
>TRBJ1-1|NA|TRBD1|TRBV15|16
CATSSPGQGLGTEAFF
TGTGCCACCAGCAGCCCGGGACAGGGGCTCGGAACTGAAGCTTTCTTT
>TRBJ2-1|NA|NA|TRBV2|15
CASEGGGNTYNEQFF
TGTGCCAGCGAGGGAGGCGGGAACACCTACAATGAGCAGTTCTTC
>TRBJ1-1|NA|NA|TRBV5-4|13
CASSPPEGTLAFF
TGTGCCAGCAGCCCCCCGGAGGGTACGTTGGCTTTCTTT
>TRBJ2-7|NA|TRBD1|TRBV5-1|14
CASSSGTGVYEQYF
TGCGCCAGCAGCTCCGGGACAGGGGTTTACGAGCAGTACTTC
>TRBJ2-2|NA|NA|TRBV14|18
CASSLIPFGDFSTGELFF
TGTGCCAGCAGCCTGATACCTTTCGGGGACTTCTCAACCGGGGAGCTGTTTTTT
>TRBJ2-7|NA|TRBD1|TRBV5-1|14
CASSKRTGRDEQYF
TGCGCCAGCAGCAAGCGGACAGGGCGCGACGAGCAGTACTTC
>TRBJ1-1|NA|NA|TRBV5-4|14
CASSLRAGYTEAFF
TGTGCCAGCAGCTTGAGGGCGGGGTACACTGAAGCTTTCTTT
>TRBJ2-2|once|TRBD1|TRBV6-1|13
CASSGQGTGELFF
TGTGCCAGCAGCGGACAGGGCACCGGGGAGCTGTTTTTT
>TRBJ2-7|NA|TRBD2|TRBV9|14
CASSVEREGHEQYF
TGTGCCAGCAGCGTAGAGCGGGAGGGCCACGAGCAGTACTTC
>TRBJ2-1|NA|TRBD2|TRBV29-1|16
CSVENAQREDYNEQFF
TGCAGCGTTGAAAATGCCCAGCGGGAGGACTACAATGAGCAGTTCTTC
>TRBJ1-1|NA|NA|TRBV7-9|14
CASSLDTVNTEAFF
TGTGCCAGCAGCTTGGACACCGTGAACACTGAAGCTTTCTTT
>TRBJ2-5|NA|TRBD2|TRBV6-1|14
CASSEARGTETQYF
TGTGCCAGCAGTGAAGCGCGGGGGACAGAGACCCAGTACTTC
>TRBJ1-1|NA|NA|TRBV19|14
CASSTGRGGTEAFF
TGTGCCAGTAGTACTGGCAGGGGTGGAACTGAAGCTTTCTTT
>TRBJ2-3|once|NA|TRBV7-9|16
CASSLDGVGDTDTQYF
TGTGCCAGCAGCTTGGACGGGGTGGGCGACACAGATACGCAGTATTTT
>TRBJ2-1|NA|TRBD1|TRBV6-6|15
CASSYRDRVFNEQFF
TGTGCCAGCAGTTACCGGGACAGGGTATTCAATGAGCAGTTCTTC
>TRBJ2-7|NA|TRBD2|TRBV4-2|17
CASSRAPNLAGAYEQYF
TGTGCCAGCAGCCGGGCTCCTAATCTAGCGGGGGCCTACGAGCAGTACTTC
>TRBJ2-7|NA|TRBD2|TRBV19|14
CASSMGTRDYEQYF
TGTGCCAGTAGTATGGGGACTAGAGATTACGAGCAGTACTTC
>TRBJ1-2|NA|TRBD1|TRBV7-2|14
CASSNRGGNYGYTF
TGTGCCAGCAGCAACAGGGGAGGAAACTATGGCTACACCTTC
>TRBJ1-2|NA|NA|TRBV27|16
CASSFFSGGANYGYTF
TGTGCCAGCAGTTTCTTTTCTGGGGGGGCTAACTATGGCTACACCTTC
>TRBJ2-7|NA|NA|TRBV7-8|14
CASSARLENYEQYF
TGTGCCAGCAGCGCCCGACTGGAAAACTACGAGCAGTACTTC
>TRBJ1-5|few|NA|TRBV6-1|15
CASSEALGQSQPQHF
TGTGCCAGCAGTGAAGCCCTCGGACAATCGCAGCCCCAGCATTTT
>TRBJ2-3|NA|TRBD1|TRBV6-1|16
CASSAATGGRPDTQYF
TGTGCCAGCAGTGCCGCCACAGGGGGAAGGCCAGATACGCAGTATTTT
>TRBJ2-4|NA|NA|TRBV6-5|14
CASSYQGGKNIQYF
TGTGCCAGCAGTTACCAGGGGGGCAAAAACATTCAGTACTTC
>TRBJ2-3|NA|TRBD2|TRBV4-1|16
CASGQPGLAVTDTQYF
TGCGCCAGCGGCCAGCCGGGACTAGCGGTTACAGATACGCAGTATTTT
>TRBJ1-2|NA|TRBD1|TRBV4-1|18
CASSQFGQGVPTRRGYTF
TGCGCCAGCAGCCAATTCGGACAGGGCGTCCCCACTCGGCGTGGCTACACCTTC
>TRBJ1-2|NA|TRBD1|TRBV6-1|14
CASSAGQGTYGYTF
TGTGCCAGCAGTGCGGGACAGGGGACCTATGGCTACACCTTC
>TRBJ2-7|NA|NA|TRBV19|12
CASSMRTVPTHF
TGTGCCAGTAGTATGCGGACAGTTCCTACCCACTTC
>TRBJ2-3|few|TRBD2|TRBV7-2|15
CASSFSGRALDTQYF
TGTGCCAGCAGCTTTAGCGGGAGGGCATTGGATACGCAGTATTTT
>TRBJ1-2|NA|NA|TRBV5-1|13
CASSARFNYGYTF
TGCGCCAGCAGCGCGAGGTTTAACTATGGCTACACCTTC